The T cell receptor (beta chain) described here comes from a study of CXCR3-negative and CXCR3-positive naive CD8 T cells. General study findings and limits: Hydrophobicity of TRB CDR3s was greater in CXCR3-positive naive cells than in CXCR3-negative naive cells.

Carrying UMI labels, the TRB cDNA libraries were prepared through 5' RACE. TCRdb re-called the 5' RACE reads; every CDR3 protein appears as one record, without DNA. This table lists roughly 80,000 distinct CDR3 sequences. Worth noting for this clonotype: Its antigen is still unknown.

Sample: naive CXCR3+ CD8+ T cells from blood. The subset is: CD45RO-CCR7+CD27+CD95- naive CD8+ T cells expressing CXCR3 (TNR3+). The source is a human donor in good health. Some clones in this sample may be carry-over from other donors' samples.

The CDR3: CASSHAGGNTDTQYF. The chain carries TRBV5-1 and TRBJ2-3; there is no DNA to check the TCRdb D call of TRBD1. In germline, CDR1 is SGHRS, CDR2 YFSETQ. The CDR3 extends over 15 amino acids.